This TCR beta chain stems from a study of blood T cell repertoires in COVID-19. Across the whole study: PBMCs, B-cell-depleted T cells, or T cells were the source of the cDNA or gDNA that made up the material.

The CDR3 has 11 amino acids. The germline CDR1 and CDR2 sequences are KGHSH and LQKENI. V was trimmed by 4 bases and J by 10 bases, leaving 8 bases between them. Original processing methods: How many nucleated cells were present was estimated from reference gene primer amplification. Profiled with immunoSEQ multiplex PCR; TCRdb holds only in-frame clones, not every one. D and trimming come from the DNA, and the V and J calls and clone size come from that table. The sample lists around 97,000 clones, about 86% seen once, with about 3.5% in the top ten. Sequenced material: peripheral blood. The chain recombines TRBV18 with TRBJ1-3; D perhaps matches TRBD1 (6 bases). This sequence was found in a human donor in a cohort sampled during active COVID-19. The DNA of the CDR3 is TGTGCCAGCTCACAAAGGGGGACCATATATTTT. Translation gives CASSQRGTIYF.